A single sample gave rise to the 10 T cell receptor beta chains below, sequenced in a study of molecular identifiers for immune sequencing clone quantification. TCRdb analysed the PCR reads with MiXCR anew, one entry per CDR3 protein. The sample yields some 580,000 distinct CDR3 sequences, 25% seen once. What was sequenced was naive CD8+ T cells from blood, with Jurkat cell RNA spiked in. Subset meaning: FACS-sorted CD8+CD4-CCR7+CD45RA+ naive T cells. The source is a human donor in good health. Some libraries in this study had Jurkat cell RNA spiked in.

This clonotype was recorded at least ten times. The rearrangement links TRBV9 to TRBJ2-3, with D possibly matching TRBD1 (5 bases). Trimming removed 1 base from V and 1 base from J, with 10 bases in between. Germline V gives CDR1 SGDLS, CDR2 YYNGEE. The CDR3 sequence is 15 residues long. The CDR3 sequence is CASSVKGDGTDTQYF. CDR3 bases: TGTGCCAGCAGCGTAAAAGGGGATGGCACAGATACGCAGTATTTT.

Points on this clonotype: A read error may be the cause here, since a much bigger clone is one base away. The chain combines TRBV7-9 with TRBJ2-5; perhaps TRBD1 as D (6 bases). This CDR3 has 16 amino acids. Germline-derived CDR1 and CDR2 are SEHNR and FQNEAQ (reference sequence). CDR3 loop: CASSLTRTASQEAQYF. In DNA, the CDR3 is TGTGCCAGCAGCTTGACGAGGACAGCGAGCCAAGAGGCCCAGTACTTC.

This chain links TRBV30 with TRBJ2-7, with 9 nucleotides matching TRBD1. The CDR3 is 12 amino acids. Losses at the gene ends were 4 bases for V and 6 bases for J; bases not matched to a gene: 4. The germline gives CDR1 GTSNPN, CDR2 SVGIG (reference sequence). CDR3 amino acids: CAWTGTGLEQYF. The CDR3 bases are TGTGCCTGGACCGGGACAGGGCTCGAGCAGTACTTC.

This clonotype was recorded only once. The junction does not match germline at one end; this may be a read error. The chain links TRBV19 to TRBJ1-6; 11 positions agree with TRBD1. CDR3 length equals 15 residues. Germline assignment: CDR1 LNHDA and CDR2 SQIVND (reference sequence). The CDR3: CASSLGQGALSPLNF. CDR3 coding DNA: TGTGCCAGTAGTCTCGGACAGGGGGCTCTATCACCCCTCAACTTT. The full variable domain, in which reference TRBV19 and TRBJ1-6 provide the parts outside the CDR3, is DGGITQSPKYLFRKEGQNVTLSCEQNLNHDAMYWYRQDPGQGLRLIYYSQIVNDFQKGDIAEGYSVSREKKESFPLTVTSAQKNPTAFYLCASSLGQGALSPLNFGNGTRLTVT.

The chain has TRBV29-1 and TRBJ2-3; tentative D call: TRBD1 (6 bases). This CDR3 region has 16 residues. Per the germline V gene, CDR1 is SQVTM and CDR2 is ANQGSEA. V was clipped by 4 bases and J by 0 bases, with 17 bases between them. The CDR3 DNA reads TGCAGCGTTGTGGGTCCGGCAGGGGATAGCACAGATACGCAGTATTTT. As protein: CSVVGPAGDSTDTQYF.

This sequence joins TRBV27 and TRBJ2-5; no reliable D call. Trimming shortened V by 4 bases and J by 7 bases, and 16 bases separated the two germline ends. Germline CDR1 is MNHEY and CDR2 is SMNVEV (reference sequence). The CDR3 sequence is 14 residues long. The CDR3 coding sequence is TGTGCCAGCAGTTCCGGTTCGCGGTGGTGGACCCAGTACTTC. Its translation is CASSSGSRWWTQYF.

This clonotype was detected only a few times. The genes are TRBV6-2 or TRBV6-3 and TRBJ1-5; D might be TRBD1 (6 bases). The CDR3 extends over 15 amino acids. V was shortened by 8 bases and J by 5 bases, with 19 bases between the two germline ends. Germline-derived CDR1 and CDR2 are MNHEY and SVGEGT. Here the CDR3 reads CASYPGQGIDQPQHF. CDR3 DNA sequence: TGTGCCAGCTACCCCGGCCAGGGGATTGATCAGCCCCAGCATTTT.

This clonotype occurred many times. The chain joins TRBV6-5 to TRBJ2-3; TRBD2 matches at 10 bases. The CDR3 consists of 16 residues. CDR1 is MNHEY and CDR2 is SVGAGI in the germline V gene. The V gene end was trimmed by 4 bases and the J gene end by 2 bases; junction bases not matched to a gene: 6. CDR3 bases: TGTGCCAGCAGTTCTTTAGCGGGAGGTCACACAGATACGCAGTATTTT. Protein sequence: CASSSLAGGHTDTQYF.

Many counts were recorded for this clonotype. This chain's CDR3 is CASSRAGQTLAKNIQYF. The DNA for the CDR3 is TGTGCCAGCAGTAGGGCAGGTCAGACTCTAGCCAAAAACATTCAGTACTTC. V gene TRBV27 combines with J gene TRBJ2-4; no definite D call. This CDR3 has 17 amino acids. The germline V and J ends were trimmed by 5 bases and 0 bases, with 17 bases remaining between them. The V gene's germline CDR1 is MNHEY and CDR2 SMNVEV (reference sequence).

This clonotype was counted many times. The V gene is TRBV19, the J gene TRBJ1-4; 7 bases align to TRBD1. Germline loops: CDR1 LNHDA, CDR2 SQIVND (reference sequence). With 3 bases clipped from V and 8 bases from J, the junction kept 6 bases outside the gene matches. The CDR3 runs to 14 residues. The CDR3 loop is CASSISRGDEKLFF. The CDR3 DNA follows: TGTGCCAGTAGTATTTCCAGGGGGGACGAAAAACTGTTTTTT.